What follows is one T cell receptor (beta chain) and its context. These data belong to a study of shared clonotypes between healthy human individuals. This CDR3 spans 15 amino acids. Trimming took 5 bases from V and 0 from J, leaving 8 bases between them. Germline CDR1 and CDR2: MNHNS and SASEGT. Every contributor of samples was a Caucasian grown-up residing in Nashville, Tennessee. Sequencing was at deep level. Investigators spread the genomic DNA of each subset evenly over several immunoSEQ plates. The unsorted PBMC replicate PCRs were performed with 300 ng DNA, around 29,000 T cell genomes. TCRdb's copy holds only in-frame clones and misses some; the assay was immunoSEQ multiplex PCR. The sample includes about 490,000 clones, over 70% of them seen just once.

This sequence was found in a woman in her forties in good health. Some clones in this sample may be carry-over from other donors' samples. The chain recombines TRBV6-1 with TRBJ2-6, with unresolved D. Sequenced sample: PBMCs. The CDR3 coding sequence is TGTGCCAGCAGTCAGACAAGCTCTGGGGCCAACGTCCTGACTTTC. Its protein product is CASSQTSSGANVLTF.